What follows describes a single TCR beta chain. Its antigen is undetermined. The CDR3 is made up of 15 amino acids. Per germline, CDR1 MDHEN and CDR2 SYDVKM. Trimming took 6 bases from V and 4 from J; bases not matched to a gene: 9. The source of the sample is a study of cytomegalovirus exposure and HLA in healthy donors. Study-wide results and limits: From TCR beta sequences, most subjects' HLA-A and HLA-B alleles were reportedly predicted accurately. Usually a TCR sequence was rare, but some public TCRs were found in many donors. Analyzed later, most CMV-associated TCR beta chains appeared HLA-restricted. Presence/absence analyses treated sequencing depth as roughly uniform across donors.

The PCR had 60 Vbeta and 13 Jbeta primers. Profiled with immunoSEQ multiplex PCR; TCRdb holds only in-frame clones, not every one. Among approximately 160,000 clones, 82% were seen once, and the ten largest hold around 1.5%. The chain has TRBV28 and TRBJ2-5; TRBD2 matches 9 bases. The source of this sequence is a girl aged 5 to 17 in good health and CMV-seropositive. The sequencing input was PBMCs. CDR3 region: CASSSLAGRGETQYF. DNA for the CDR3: TGTGCCAGCAGCTCCCTAGCGGGACGGGGAGAGACCCAGTACTTC.